This T cell receptor (beta chain) was captured by sequencing in a study of post-analysis software for immune sequencing data (dated by TCRdb to the mid-2010s). Regarding the study in general: Disease courses on record covered relapsing-remitting, secondary progressive and progressive-relapsing multiple sclerosis, though some patients had no subtype annotation. Patient repertoires were compared against some twelve previously published healthy control repertoires from donors aged roughly 6 to 26 years. A subset of samples was prepared in parallel using single-end sample barcoding, then pooled and co-amplified after Illumina adapter ligation.

About this clonotype: The antigen it binds to is not known. Qualities for individual bases were not recorded, and no much larger clone is one base off.

To demonstrate the VDJtools post-analysis software, the study profiled TCR beta repertoires from the peripheral blood of about 13 young patients with multiple sclerosis. The patients with multiple sclerosis were children and adolescents between 6 and 15 years of age. What the work shows at the level of the full study, not this receptor alone: The multiple sclerosis patient group was slightly younger than the control group. Normalized Chao1 diversity was significantly lower in multiple sclerosis patients than controls, suggesting substantial peripheral T-cell clonal expansion. Direct clustering with F measure showed strong co-clustering of samples prepared in the same batch, prompting a batch-effect correction. Significantly higher frequencies in patients than in controls were found for roughly 5 TRBV segments, including TRBV5-6, TRBV5-1 and TRBV20-1.

The library came from PCR. The data were produced on an Illumina HiSeq 2500. To reduce PCR and sequencing biases, unique molecular identifiers were incorporated into the TCR beta cDNA libraries. Per 1 to 10 million input T cells, roughly 500,000 cDNA molecules were obtained, such that each molecule approximated one T cell. The patient libraries were prepared and sequenced using the same protocol as the earlier healthy control dataset. Samples belonging to the same batch were prepared together, multiplexed and sequenced on a shared HiSeq lane. The authors' pipeline ran thus. MIGEC handled the raw barcoded reads, throwing out single-read molecular identifier groups before consensus assembly and CDR3 extraction. Clonotype tables were post-analysed with VDJtools, and diversity was normalized by down-sampling all datasets to the smallest sample size. To correct batch-related cross-sample contamination, repertoire overlap clustering matched CDR3 amino acid sequences but not nucleotide sequences. TCRdb passed the public sequencing reads through fastp at Q25 and MiXCR, retaining productive beta sequences. Rows with a matching CDR3 protein are joined into one entry that keeps the most common DNA and genes. The V and J calls, along with clone size, are taken from TCRdb and not from the paper's own processing. The sample records 170,000 or so distinct CDR3 sequences, around 30% of which are singletons. The leading ten clones occupy approximately 1.5% of the sample.

Including the terminal cysteine and phenylalanine, the CDR3 comprises 14 residues. The retained sequence is limited to the CDR3, 42 bases, with the frame set at the first base. V is pruned by 7 bases and J by 7 bases, leaving 12 bases of the junction without a gene match. The V gene is TRBV12-3 or TRBV12-4 and the J gene is TRBJ1-1, with 7 junctional bases fitting TRBD1. The receptor's source is a girl aged 10 to 17 with multiple sclerosis. The specimen sequenced was blood. The CDR3: CASTPTGAMGEAFF. The DNA is TGTGCCAGCACCCCCACAGGGGCCATGGGTGAAGCTTTCTTT.